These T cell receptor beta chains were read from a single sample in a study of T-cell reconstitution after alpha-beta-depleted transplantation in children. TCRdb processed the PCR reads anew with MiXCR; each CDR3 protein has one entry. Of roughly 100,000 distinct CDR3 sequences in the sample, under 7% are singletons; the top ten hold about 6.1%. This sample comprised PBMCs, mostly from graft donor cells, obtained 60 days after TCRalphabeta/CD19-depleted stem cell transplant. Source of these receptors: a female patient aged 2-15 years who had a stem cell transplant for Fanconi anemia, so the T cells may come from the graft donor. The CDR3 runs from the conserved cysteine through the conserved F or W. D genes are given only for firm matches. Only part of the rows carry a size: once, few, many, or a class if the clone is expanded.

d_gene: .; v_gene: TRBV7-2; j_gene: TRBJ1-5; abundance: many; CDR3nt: TGTGCCAGCAGCTTAAGGCCGGGCCGGTATAGCAATCAGCCCCAGCATTTT; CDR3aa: CASSLRPGRYSNQPQHF
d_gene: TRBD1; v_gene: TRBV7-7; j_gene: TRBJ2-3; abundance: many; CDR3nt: TGTGCCAGCAGCCCCGGGACAGGAAGGGGAACAGATACGCAGTATTTT; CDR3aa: CASSPGTGRGTDTQYF
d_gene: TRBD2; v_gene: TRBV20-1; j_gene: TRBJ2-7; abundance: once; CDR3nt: TGCAGTGCGAGAACTAGCGGGAGGGCCTACGAGCAGTACTTC; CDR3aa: CSARTSGRAYEQYF
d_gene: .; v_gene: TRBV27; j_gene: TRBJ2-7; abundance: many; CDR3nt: TGTGCCATGGTTGGAGGGGGCACCTACGAGCAGTACTTC; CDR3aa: CAMVGGGTYEQYF
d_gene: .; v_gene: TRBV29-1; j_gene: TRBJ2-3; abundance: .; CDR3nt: TGCAGCGTCGTCGGGGGACTCTACCAGACGACAGATACGCAGTATTTT; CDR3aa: CSVVGGLYQTTDTQYF
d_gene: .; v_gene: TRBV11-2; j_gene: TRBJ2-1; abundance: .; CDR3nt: TGTGCCAGCAGCTCCACGCCGGGGCCCTACAATGAGCAGTTCTTC; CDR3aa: CASSSTPGPYNEQFF
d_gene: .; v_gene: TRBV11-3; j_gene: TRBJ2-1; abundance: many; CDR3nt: TGTGCCAGCAGTCTGGCGGTGGGGCCCAATGAGCAGTTCTTC; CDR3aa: CASSLAVGPNEQFF
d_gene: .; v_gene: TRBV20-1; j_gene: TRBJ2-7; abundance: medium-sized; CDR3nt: TGCAGTGCTAGGGATGACTACGAGCAGTACTTC; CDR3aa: CSARDDYEQYF
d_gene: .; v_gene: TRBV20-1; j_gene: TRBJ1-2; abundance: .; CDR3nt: TGCAGTGCTAGACAGGGTGCGGATGGCTACACCTTC; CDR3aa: CSARQGADGYTF
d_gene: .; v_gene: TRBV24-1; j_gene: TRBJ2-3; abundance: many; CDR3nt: TGTGCCACCAGTGATTTAGGCCGCGAGCCTACGCAGTATTTT; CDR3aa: CATSDLGREPTQYF
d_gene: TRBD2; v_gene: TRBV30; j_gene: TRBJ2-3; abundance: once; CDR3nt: TGTGCCTGGGAGAAAGCGGGAGGAGTGACAGATACGCAGTATTTT; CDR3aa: CAWEKAGGVTDTQYF
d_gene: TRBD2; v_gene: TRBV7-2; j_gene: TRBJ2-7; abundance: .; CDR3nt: TGTGCCAGCAGCTCTCTAGCGGGAGTTTACGAGCAGTACTTC; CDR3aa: CASSSLAGVYEQYF
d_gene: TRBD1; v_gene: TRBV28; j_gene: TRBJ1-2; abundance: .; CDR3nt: TGTGCCAGCAGTCTCAGGGGGCGAGAAAATGGCTACACCTTC; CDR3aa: CASSLRGRENGYTF
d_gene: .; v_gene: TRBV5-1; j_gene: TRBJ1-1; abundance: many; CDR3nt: TGCGCCAGCAGCTTGTATACAGCCAACACTGAAGCTTTCTTT; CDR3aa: CASSLYTANTEAFF
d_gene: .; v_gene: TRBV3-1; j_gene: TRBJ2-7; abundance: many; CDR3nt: TGTGCCAGCAGCCCGTTCCGGGTAGCGGAGCTTAGCGAGCAGTACTTC; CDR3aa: CASSPFRVAELSEQYF
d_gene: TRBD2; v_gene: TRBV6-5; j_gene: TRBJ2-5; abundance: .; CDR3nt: TGTGCCAGCAGTTACTCGAAGACTAGCGGGAAGGTCGTCACCCAGTACTTC; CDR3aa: CASSYSKTSGKVVTQYF
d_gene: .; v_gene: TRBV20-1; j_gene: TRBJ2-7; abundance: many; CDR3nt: TGCAGTGCTAGTGAGCCCGGGACAAAGTACGAGCAGTACTTC; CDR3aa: CSASEPGTKYEQYF
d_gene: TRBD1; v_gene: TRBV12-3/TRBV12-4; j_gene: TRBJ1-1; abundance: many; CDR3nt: TGTGCCAGCAGTTGGGGACAGGGGAGGAACACTGAAGCTTTCTTT; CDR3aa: CASSWGQGRNTEAFF
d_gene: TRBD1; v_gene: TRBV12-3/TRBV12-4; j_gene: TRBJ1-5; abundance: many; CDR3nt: TGTGCCAGCAGGGGGACAGGGGCAGGCAATCACCCCCAGCATTTT; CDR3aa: CASRGTGAGNHPQHF
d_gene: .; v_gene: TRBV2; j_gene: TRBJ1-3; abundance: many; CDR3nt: TGTGCCAGCAGACCCACAGGGTCCTCTGGAAACACCATATATTTT; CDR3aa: CASRPTGSSGNTIYF
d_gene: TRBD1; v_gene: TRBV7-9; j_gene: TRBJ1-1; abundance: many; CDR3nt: TGTGCCAGCAGCTCAACGGGACAGGGAGAGAATGAAGCTTTCTTT; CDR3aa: CASSSTGQGENEAFF
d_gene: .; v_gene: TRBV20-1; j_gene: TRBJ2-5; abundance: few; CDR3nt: TGCAGTGCTAGATCGGGCCGGACGGGAGAGACCCAGTACTTC; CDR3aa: CSARSGRTGETQYF
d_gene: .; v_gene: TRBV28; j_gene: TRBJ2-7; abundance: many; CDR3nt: TGTGCCAGCAGTTTCGTTGCGGGGTTCGAATACGAGCAGTACTTC; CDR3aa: CASSFVAGFEYEQYF
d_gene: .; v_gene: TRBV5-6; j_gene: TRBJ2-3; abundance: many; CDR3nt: TGTGCCAGCAGCCGGGGCTACGCGGTGGCAGATACGCAGTATTTT; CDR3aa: CASSRGYAVADTQYF
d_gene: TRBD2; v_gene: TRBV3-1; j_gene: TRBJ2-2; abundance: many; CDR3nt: TGTGCCAGCAGCCAAGGACCTAGCGGGGGAGTTAACACCGGGGAGCTGTTTTTT; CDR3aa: CASSQGPSGGVNTGELFF
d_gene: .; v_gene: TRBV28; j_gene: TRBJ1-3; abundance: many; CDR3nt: TGTGCCAGCAGATCCCTCATCCGCTCTGGAAACACCATATATTTT; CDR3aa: CASRSLIRSGNTIYF
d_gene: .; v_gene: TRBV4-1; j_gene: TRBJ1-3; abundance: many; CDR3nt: TGCGCCAGCAGCCAAGGGCCCTTCGGCAATGGAAACACCATATATTTT; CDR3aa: CASSQGPFGNGNTIYF
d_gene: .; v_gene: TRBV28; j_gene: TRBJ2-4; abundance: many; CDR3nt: TGTGCCAGCAGTACAATGGGATTAGCCAAAAACATTCAGTACTTC; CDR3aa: CASSTMGLAKNIQYF
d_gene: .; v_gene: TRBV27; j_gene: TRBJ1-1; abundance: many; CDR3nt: TGTGCCAGCAAGAGGTGGAACACTGAAGCTTTCTTT; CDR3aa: CASKRWNTEAFF
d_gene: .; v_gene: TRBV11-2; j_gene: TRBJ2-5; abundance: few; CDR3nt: TGTGCCAGCAGCTTGCTTCTCGGGGCACGGGAAGAGACCCAGTACTTC; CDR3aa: CASSLLLGAREETQYF
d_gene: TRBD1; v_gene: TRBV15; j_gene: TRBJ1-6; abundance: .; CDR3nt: TGTGCCACCAGCAGCGATTTGGACAGGGGGCTCGGGGCCTATAATTCACCCCTCCACTTT; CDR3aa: CATSSDLDRGLGAYNSPLHF
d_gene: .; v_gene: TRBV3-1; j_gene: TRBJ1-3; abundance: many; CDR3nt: TGTGCCAGCAGCCAAGATGGAGCGGGCAGGTACGGCACCATATATTTT; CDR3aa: CASSQDGAGRYGTIYF
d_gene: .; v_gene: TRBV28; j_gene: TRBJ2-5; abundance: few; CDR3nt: TGTGCCAGCAGTCGTAGTATTGCAACCGCAGAATCCCCGGAGGAAGAGACCCAGTACTTC; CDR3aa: CASSRSIATAESPEEETQYF
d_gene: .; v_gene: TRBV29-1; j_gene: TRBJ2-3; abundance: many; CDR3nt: TGCAGCGCGGGGTCTAGGGCAGATACGCAGTATTTT; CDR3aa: CSAGSRADTQYF
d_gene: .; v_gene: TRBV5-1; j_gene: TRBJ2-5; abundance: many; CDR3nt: TGCGCCAGCAGCTTTAGGCAACAAGAGACCCAGTACTTC; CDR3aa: CASSFRQQETQYF
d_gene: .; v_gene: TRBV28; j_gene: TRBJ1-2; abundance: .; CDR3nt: TGTGCCAGCAGTCCATTTGCGGGGGTATCTTATGGCTACACCTTC; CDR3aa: CASSPFAGVSYGYTF
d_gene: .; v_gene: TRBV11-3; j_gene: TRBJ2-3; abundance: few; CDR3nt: TGTGCCAGCAGCTTATTTGGGGCAGATACGCAGTATTTT; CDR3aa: CASSLFGADTQYF
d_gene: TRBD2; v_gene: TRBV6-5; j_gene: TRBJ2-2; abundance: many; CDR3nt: TGTGCCAGCAGTTACATGGCTAGCGGGAACACCGGGGAGCTGTTTTTT; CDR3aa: CASSYMASGNTGELFF
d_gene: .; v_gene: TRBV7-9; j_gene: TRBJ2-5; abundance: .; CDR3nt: TGTGCCAGCAGCCGTGGGACGGTGAAAGAGACCCAGTACTTC; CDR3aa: CASSRGTVKETQYF
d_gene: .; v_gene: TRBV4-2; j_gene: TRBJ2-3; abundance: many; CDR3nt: TGTGCCAGCAGCCAAGTTAGAGGGGGTGCCGGGACAGATACGCAGTATTTT; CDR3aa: CASSQVRGGAGTDTQYF
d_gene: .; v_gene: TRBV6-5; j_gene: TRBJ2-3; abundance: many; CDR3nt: TGTGCCAGCCGTGCTATTGATACGCAGTATTTT; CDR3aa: CASRAIDTQYF
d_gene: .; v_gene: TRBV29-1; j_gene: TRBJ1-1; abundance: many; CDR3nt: TGCAGCGAGATAAAGGGGGGCGAAGGTCGGACTGAAGCTTTCTTT; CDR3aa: CSEIKGGEGRTEAFF
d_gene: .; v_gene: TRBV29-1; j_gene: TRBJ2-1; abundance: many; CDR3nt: TGCAGCGCCCCCGGACTGGGGGATGAGCAGTTCTTC; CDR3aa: CSAPGLGDEQFF
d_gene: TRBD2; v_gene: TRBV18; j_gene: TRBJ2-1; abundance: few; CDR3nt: TGTGCCAGCTCACTATCGCTAGCGGGAGAGATCATTGATGAGCAGTTCTTC; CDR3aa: CASSLSLAGEIIDEQFF
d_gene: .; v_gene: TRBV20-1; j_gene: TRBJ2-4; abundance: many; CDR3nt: TGCAGTGCTAGCACAGGGCTCAGGTTAGCCAAAAACATTCAGTACTTC; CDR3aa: CSASTGLRLAKNIQYF
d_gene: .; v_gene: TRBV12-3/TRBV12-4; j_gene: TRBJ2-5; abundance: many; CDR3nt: TGTGCCAGCAGTTTAGGGCCCCGGACGGGGGTGGAGACCCAGTACTTC; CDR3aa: CASSLGPRTGVETQYF
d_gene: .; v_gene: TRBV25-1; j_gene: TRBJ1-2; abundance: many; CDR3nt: TGTGCCAGCAGTGAGCTTCATGGCTACACCTTC; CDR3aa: CASSELHGYTF
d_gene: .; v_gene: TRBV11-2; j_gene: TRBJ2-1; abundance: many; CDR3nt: TGTGCCAGCAGCTGGGGGACGGGAAGCGCTGAGCAGTTCTTC; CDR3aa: CASSWGTGSAEQFF
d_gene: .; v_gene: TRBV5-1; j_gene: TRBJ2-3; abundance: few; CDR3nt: TGCGCCAGCAGCTTGGTTAGCGGCCTTAGCACAGATACGCAGTATTTT; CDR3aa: CASSLVSGLSTDTQYF
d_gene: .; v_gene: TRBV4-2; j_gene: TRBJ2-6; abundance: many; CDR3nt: TGTGCCAGCAGCCAAGATAAGGAGTCTGGGGCCAACGTCCTGACTTTC; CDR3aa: CASSQDKESGANVLTF
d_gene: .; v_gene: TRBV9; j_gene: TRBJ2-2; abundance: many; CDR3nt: TGTGCCAGCAGCGTAGTGCCAGCGGACAACACCGGGGAGCTGTTTTTT; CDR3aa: CASSVVPADNTGELFF
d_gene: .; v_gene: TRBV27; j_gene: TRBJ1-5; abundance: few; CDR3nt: TGTGCCAGCAGTTACCCCGAAAATCAGCCCCAGCATTTT; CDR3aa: CASSYPENQPQHF
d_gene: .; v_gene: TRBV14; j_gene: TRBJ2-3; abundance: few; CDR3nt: TGTGCCAGCAGCCGGAAAAGCACAGATACGCAGTATTTT; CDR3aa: CASSRKSTDTQYF
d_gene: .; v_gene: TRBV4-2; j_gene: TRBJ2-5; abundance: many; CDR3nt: TGTGCCAGCAGCCAAGATTGGGAGACCCAGTACTTC; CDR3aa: CASSQDWETQYF
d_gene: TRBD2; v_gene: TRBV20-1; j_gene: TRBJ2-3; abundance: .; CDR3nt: TGCAGTGCTAAGAAGATTGGGACTAGCGGGGTGACAGATACGCAGTATTTT; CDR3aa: CSAKKIGTSGVTDTQYF